This T cell receptor (beta chain) was obtained from a study of shared clonotypes between healthy human individuals (TCRdb year 2020). Background on the whole study: Three men and two women, aged 18 to 49 years, made up the cohort. For each donor, CD4 naive and CD4 memory were each run on three plates, CD8 naive on two plates, and CD8 memory on one plate. The study deeply sequenced blood TCR repertoires of about 5 healthy adults to estimate repertoire size and the extent of clonotype sharing between individuals. To increase sequencing depth and limit assay-specific biases, TCR repertoire library preparation and sequencing were carried out by different laboratories using diverse techniques. Per donor, leukapheresis produced somewhere between about 0.9 and 9.5 billion PBMCs. The research as a whole found: Higher generation probabilities were observed for clonotypes shared by all four sorted-subset donors than for non-shared clonotypes. Sampling was restricted to blood, and TCR repertoires in tissue are likely to differ from TCR repertoires in blood. Approximately 5% of naive CD4, 3% to 4% of naive CD8, around 2.3% of memory CD4, and 0.35% to 0.4% of memory CD8 clonotypes were shared across several donors. Rarefaction of sorted-subset datasets indicated incomplete sequencing despite the large sequencing depth. Estimated clonotype richness was generally larger for naive than for memory subsets. The small number of donors limited the genetic and exposure-history diversity represented. Pairwise subsampling indicated that sequencing depth was expected to affect the degree of clonotype sharing among donors.

V loses 5 bases of germline sequence and J loses 6 bases, and the interval between the two ends is 11 bases. The CDR3 runs 12 amino acids, cysteine and phenylalanine included. The read is trimmed to its CDR3 DNA, 36 bases read in frame from base 1. The germline V gene encodes CDR1 SQVTM and CDR2 ANQGSEA. CD8 naive samples were obtained by positive selection for CCR7 among CD45RO-negative cells, yielding a CD45RA+CCR7+ population from which TemRA cells were excluded. The donors were healthy, HIV-negative adults with no recently reported acute infections or vaccinations. Every donor was a Caucasian adult residing in Nashville, Tennessee, USA. After blood collection by leukapheresis, PBMCs were isolated using Ficoll-Histopaque density gradient centrifugation and then cryopreserved in the vapor phase of liquid nitrogen. Analytical flow cytometry was used to check the purity and quantity of each magnetically sorted T cell population. Each sorted fraction had its genomic DNA isolated and then quantified by UV absorbance on a Nanodrop 2000c.

Using the deep immunoSEQ assay, TCR CDR3 regions were amplified from genomic DNA by multiplex PCR. Extracted genomic DNA from each cell subset was distributed evenly across all wells of several immunoSEQ 96-well plates, and each plate was treated as a replicate. Each replicate PCR for sorted subsets received approximately 220 ng genomic DNA, equal to 30,000 or so T cell genomes. Purified libraries were measured with a Qubit 3.0 fluorometer, size-checked on a Bioanalyzer 2100, and measured again with the KAPA Library Quantification kit. Every immunoSEQ 96-well plate was sequenced on a dedicated single-read 150-cycle Illumina NextSeq 550 flow cell. Processing in the source paper ran as follows. Because the immunoSEQ output held only junctional sequences and lacked quality scores, the filtering could not match the filtering applied to full-length reads. Sequences were annotated with PyIR, a Python wrapper for IgBLAST v1.9, and V/J genes and CDR3 were assigned using IMGT germline references. Reads with weak V/J assignments (E-value above 1e-6), missing CDR3, stop codons, out-of-frame junctions, or ambiguous translated residues were removed. A V3J clonotype was defined by an identical inferred V gene, J gene, and CDR3 amino acid sequence. Percentage overlap between repertoires was computed as shared unique clonotypes divided by the size of the smaller repertoire. RTK rarefaction, the Chao1 estimator, and Recon v2.1 estimates of unobserved clonotypes were used to assess repertoire richness. OLGA was used to compute generation probabilities for all TCRbeta clonotypes that the gDNA method yielded from a few donors. TCRdb provides this immuneACCESS table in a form limited to in-frame rearrangements. Some clones are lacking; in checked studies, under half of them reflect an unresolved V gene, and why the rest are absent is not known. That table furnishes V, J and clone size, whereas the DNA furnished D and trimming. In all, the sample holds some 2,000,000 clones, and about 95% of those were seen once. 0.9% to 1.4% of the sample is taken by the ten largest.

With respect to this clone: The antigen it recognizes is unknown. It has no much larger one-base neighbor in the sample; base qualities were not kept.

This receptor was obtained from a man younger than 35 in good health. The material sequenced was naive CD8+ T cells sorted from blood. The cell subset or site label of this sample denotes: CD45RA+CCR7+. Rearrangement joined TRBV29-1 to TRBJ2-1; the D segment could be TRBD1, given 6 matching bases. The CDR3 reads CSVSTGFNEQFF. The DNA sequence reads TGCAGCGTTTCAACAGGGTTCAATGAGCAGTTCTTC.